The subject of this entry is one TCR beta chain. Its antigen is unknown. This sample is part of a study of T cells in localized non-small cell lung cancer. Trimming at V came to 3 bases and at J to 1 base, leaving 7 bases not matched to a gene. CDR1 and CDR2 (germline): SGHAT, FQNNGV. The CDR3 is 16 amino acids. Overall study results and limits: Heterogeneity remains possible because sequencing was limited to only one tumor region.

Sequencing was performed with immunoSEQ multiplex PCR; in TCRdb, only in-frame clones are kept and a portion is missing. The top ten clones hold roughly 6% of a sample with 25,000 or so clones, around 89% of them seen once. Material: PBMCs, obtained before any cancer treatment. The sequence derives from a man aged 35 to 69 with stage II lung adenocarcinoma. The V and J genes are TRBV11-2 and TRBJ2-7; 9 bases map to TRBD1. CDR3 residues: CASSLGQGQHSYEQYF. In nucleotides, the CDR3 is TGTGCCAGCAGCTTGGGACAGGGCCAACATTCCTACGAGCAGTACTTC.